Listed below are T cell receptor beta chains from one sample, sequenced in a study of shared clonotypes between healthy human individuals. Using immunoSEQ multiplex PCR, the repertoire was profiled, and TCRdb retains in-frame clones only, with some absent. The sample lists some 1 million clones, about three quarters occurring once. Sequencing was carried out using memory CD4+ T cells sorted from blood. These receptor sequences come from a man aged 18 to 29 in good health. Each CDR3 is given with its conserved first and last residue. Fields, in order: D gene, clone size, J gene, V gene, CDR3 DNA, CDR3 protein. D genes are given only for firm matches. Clone size appears in some rows only: once, few, many, or a class for an expanded clone.

-,once,TRBJ1-2,TRBV29-1,TGCAGCGCTGGCCCTCACGCAGGCTACACCTTC,CSAGPHAGYTF
-,-,TRBJ2-2,TRBV5-4,TGTGCCACCCAAAAGGGGGAAACCGGGGAGCTGTTTTTT,CATQKGETGELFF
TRBD2,-,TRBJ2-3,TRBV4-1,TGCGCCAGCAGCCGAGGACTAGCGGGGGGGCAAGATACGCAGTATTTT,CASSRGLAGGQDTQYF
-,-,TRBJ1-1,TRBV5-6,TGTGCCAGCAGCTTGGGCGCAGGGCGGGTGGGCACTGAAGCTTTCTTT,CASSLGAGRVGTEAFF
TRBD2,few,TRBJ2-2,TRBV5-4,TGTGCCAGCAGCTTGGCGCGGGGGGCCACCACCGGGGAGCTGTTTTTT,CASSLARGATTGELFF
-,-,TRBJ1-2,TRBV27,TGTGCCAGCAGTTCCCCTAGCTTAGGGTCTAACTATGGCTACACCTTC,CASSSPSLGSNYGYTF
TRBD1,-,TRBJ2-7,TRBV18,TGTGCCAGCTCACCTTCAGGGGGCATCGAGCAGTACTTC,CASSPSGGIEQYF
-,-,TRBJ2-3,TRBV7-3,TGTGCCAGCAGCCCTCCGGGCACAGATACGCAGTATTTT,CASSPPGTDTQYF
-,-,TRBJ1-1,TRBV18,TGTGCCAGCTCACCGCGGGGGATGAACACTGAAGCTTTCTTT,CASSPRGMNTEAFF
TRBD2,-,TRBJ2-7,TRBV6-5,TGTGCCAGCAGTCGCGGTCGGGGGGACGAGCAGTACTTC,CASSRGRGDEQYF
-,few,TRBJ1-2,TRBV6-1,TGTGCCAGCAGTCAAGGTAGTGGCTATGGCTACACCTTC,CASSQGSGYGYTF
TRBD2,once,TRBJ2-7,TRBV10-3,TGTGCCATCAGTGAGTCTTCGGGGGGGGCCTACGAGCAGTACTTC,CAISESSGGAYEQYF
-,-,TRBJ2-3,TRBV21-1,TGTGCCAGACCTCCGGGACTCGGCACAGATACGCAGTATTTT,CARPPGLGTDTQYF
TRBD2,few,TRBJ2-1,TRBV10-3,TGTGCCATCAGTGAGAACGGACTAGGAAATGAGCAGTTCTTC,CAISENGLGNEQFF
TRBD1,many,TRBJ2-1,TRBV28,TGTGCCAGTCTTACTCCCGGGACAGGATCCAATGAGCAGTTCTTC,CASLTPGTGSNEQFF
-,-,TRBJ1-4,TRBV18,TGTGCCAGCTCACGAGGCGCCGATGAAAAACTGTTTTTT,CASSRGADEKLFF
-,once,TRBJ2-7,TRBV5-4,TGTGCCAGCAGCGCCAAACACAGGGACGACGAGCAGTACTTC,CASSAKHRDDEQYF
TRBD1,-,TRBJ1-2,TRBV6-5,TGTGCCAGCAGTTACGGACAGGGGGCCTATGGCTACACCTTC,CASSYGQGAYGYTF
-,few,TRBJ1-6,TRBV5-6,TGTGCCAGCAGCGGAGGTAATAATTCACCCCTCCACTTT,CASSGGNNSPLHF
-,-,TRBJ1-1,TRBV6-5,TGTGCCAGCACCACCACCGGGTCTGAAGCTTTCTTT,CASTTTGSEAFF
TRBD1,once,TRBJ2-7,TRBV5-1,TGCGCCAGCAGATCCGGGACAGGGAACTACGAGCAGTACTTC,CASRSGTGNYEQYF
TRBD1,-,TRBJ1-6,TRBV5-8,TGTGCCAGCAGCGGGGGAACAGGGGTTTCTTCACCCCTCCACTTT,CASSGGTGVSSPLHF
TRBD1,-,TRBJ2-5,TRBV28,TGTGCCAGCAGTTCACAGGGGCGCCGTAAAGAGACCCAGTACTTC,CASSSQGRRKETQYF
TRBD2,-,TRBJ2-7,TRBV7-2,TGTGCCAGCAGCTTAGCCCCTAGCGGGAGGGACGAGCAGTACTTC,CASSLAPSGRDEQYF
-,-,TRBJ2-7,TRBV6-1,TGTGCCAGCAGTGAGGTCTTCAACGAGCAGTACTTC,CASSEVFNEQYF
TRBD2,-,TRBJ2-2,TRBV27,TGTGCCAGCAGTTTATATCCGGGGGGGCAGACCGGGGAGCTGTTTTTT,CASSLYPGGQTGELFF
TRBD1,few,TRBJ2-1,TRBV4-3,TGCGCCAGCAGCCCGGCGGGACAGGGGGCGAATGAGCAGTTCTTC,CASSPAGQGANEQFF
TRBD2,-,TRBJ2-1,TRBV10-3,TGTGCCATCACAAGTACGCTAGCGGGGGTGGCTGAGCAGTTCTTC,CAITSTLAGVAEQFF
TRBD1,-,TRBJ1-2,TRBV7-8,TGTGCCAGCAGCTCCAGGGGGCGAGGGTACGGCTACACCTTC,CASSSRGRGYGYTF
-,-,TRBJ2-5,TRBV5-1,TGCGCCAGCAGCTTGGAGAAGGGAGGAGGGACCCAGTACTTC,CASSLEKGGGTQYF
-,-,TRBJ2-5,TRBV7-2,TGTGCCAGCAGCGGAGGGCCGAGTGGGGAGACCCAGTACTTC,CASSGGPSGETQYF
-,few,TRBJ2-7,TRBV10-3,TGTGCCAGCAGTTTATCCGGCCTAACCTACGAGCAGTACTTC,CASSLSGLTYEQYF
-,-,TRBJ1-6,TRBV10-3,TGTGCCACATCAGAGGGAGGGACCAATTCACCCCTCCACTTT,CATSEGGTNSPLHF
TRBD1,-,TRBJ2-3,TRBV9,TGTGCCAGCAGCGTCAAACAGGGGGCAGGCACAGATACGCAGTATTTT,CASSVKQGAGTDTQYF
TRBD2,once,TRBJ2-3,TRBV7-9,TGTGCCAGCAGTGCCAGCGGGACTAGCGGGAGGTTGGGGCAGTATTTT,CASSASGTSGRLGQYF
-,-,TRBJ2-7,TRBV7-8,TGTGCCAGCAGCCCACCGGGGTATTCCTACGAGCAGTACTTC,CASSPPGYSYEQYF
-,-,TRBJ1-3,TRBV5-6,TGTGCCAGCAGCCCGGCGTGGAACTCTGGAAACACCATATATTTT,CASSPAWNSGNTIYF
-,-,TRBJ2-7,TRBV21-1,TGTGCCAGCAGCAGTCGGGTCCCTCCGGGAGGGTTGAGCGAGCAGTACTTC,CASSSRVPPGGLSEQYF
-,once,TRBJ2-5,TRBV5-4,TGTGCCAGCAGCTACCGGGGGGCCGTGGAGACCCAGTACTTC,CASSYRGAVETQYF
TRBD1,once,TRBJ2-1,TRBV11-3,TGTGCCAGCAGCTTAGGGCAGGGGGCTTGGAATGAGCAGTTCTTC,CASSLGQGAWNEQFF